These 4 T cell receptor beta chains came from one sample sequenced in a study of blood T cell repertoires in COVID-19. Here immunoSEQ multiplex PCR was the method, and the copy in TCRdb shows in-frame clones only, minus some. The repertoire holds around 500,000 clones, with approximately 85% as singletons. Specimen: peripheral blood. The receptors were gathered from a human donor in a cohort sampled during active COVID-19.

The chain carries TRBV3-1 (or the pseudogene TRBV3-2) and TRBJ1-1; 9 bases match TRBD1. The germline V gene encodes CDR1 LGHDT and CDR2 YNNKEL (reference sequence). The CDR3 is 14 residues long. Germline trimming cut 5 bases from V and 5 bases from J; bases unmatched to any gene: 6. This chain's CDR3 is CASSDWDRETEAFF. The CDR3 bases are TGTGCCAGCAGCGATTGGGACAGGGAAACTGAAGCTTTCTTT.

This chain links TRBV2 with TRBJ1-4; TRBD1 aligns across 9 bases. Germline CDR1 and CDR2: SNHLY and FYNNEI. Trimming took 6 bases from V and 5 from J; bases not matched to a gene: 10. The CDR3 loop spans 16 amino acids. CDR3: CASSRGLGTGNEKLFF. The CDR3 coding sequence is TGTGCCAGCAGCCGAGGATTAGGGACAGGGAATGAAAAACTGTTTTTT.

The V and J genes are TRBV5-1 and TRBJ2-7, with a tentative D call TRBD1 (6 bases). V was clipped by 4 bases and J by 2 bases, with 19 bases between them. This CDR3 is 16 amino acids long. Germline-derived CDR1 and CDR2 are SGHRS and YFSETQ. CDR3 sequence (DNA): TGCGCCAGCAGCCTGGGGGCCAGGGGATTTGCCTACGAGCAGTACTTC. Encoded protein: CASSLGARGFAYEQYF.

In nucleotides, the CDR3 is TGTGCCTGGGACGACAGGTCTTTCCAAGAGACCCAGTACTTC. Its translation: CAWDDRSFQETQYF. This chain uses TRBV30 with TRBJ2-5; perhaps TRBD1 as D (6 bases). The V end was cut by 5 bases, the J end by 1 base, with 14 bases between. The length of the CDR3 is 14 residues. The germline V gene has CDR1 GTSNPN and CDR2 SVGIG (reference sequence).